This passage covers 19 T cell receptor beta chains from one sample sequenced in a study of CD8+ T cells in alopecia areata. The treatment was: oral pan-JAK inhibitor, 5-10 mg twice daily. Isolated RNA was reverse transcribed into cDNA used as the sequencing template. TCRdb's table, derived via immunoSEQ multiplex PCR, lists solely in-frame clones and lacks some. The top ten clones hold roughly a sixth of a sample with over 95,000 clones, approximately 60% of them seen once. Sequences were derived from CD8+ T cells sorted from blood, sampled at week 4, from a patient treated with tofacitinib. The source of these receptors is a human donor with alopecia areata.

V and J are TRBV7-6 and TRBJ2-1; 12 bases line up with TRBD2. Per germline, CDR1 SGHVS and CDR2 FNYEAQ. There are 15 residues in the CDR3. J gave up 9 bases and V 3 bases, and 6 bases lay outside the gene matches. The CDR3 region is CASSLLAGGPGEQFF. CDR3 sequence (DNA): TGTGCCAGCAGCTTGCTAGCGGGAGGGCCGGGTGAGCAGTTCTTC.

The rearrangement links TRBV5-1 to TRBJ2-7, with 7 bases matching TRBD1. This CDR3 has 17 residues. V lost 0 bases to trimming and J lost 0 bases; unmatched junction nucleotides: 9. Germline lookup yields CDR1 SGHRS and CDR2 YFSETQ. In DNA, the CDR3 is TGCGCCAGCAGCTTGGGACGAGACAGGGCCGACTCCTACGAGCAGTACTTC. It codes for CASSLGRDRADSYEQYF.

For the CDR3, the DNA is TGCAGCGGGGAAGGGACAGAACAAGAGACCCAGTACTTC. Its protein product is CSGEGTEQETQYF. The chain employs TRBV29-1 and TRBJ2-5; 7 bases are a match to TRBD1. CDR1 SQVTM and CDR2 ANQGSEA come from the germline V gene. The CDR3 runs to 13 residues. Trimming cost V 7 bases and J 2 bases; bases outside gene matches: 7.

This clone was seen a few times. V is TRBV4-1 and J is TRBJ2-7; D gene uncertain. Germline CDR1 MGHRA, CDR2 YSYEKL. V was clipped by 1 base and J by 4 bases, with 20 bases between them. The CDR3 length is 17 residues. The CDR3 nucleotides read TGCGCCAGCAGCCAAGTGTTTCTGGACCCGGGTACTTACGAGCAGTACTTC. Amino acid sequence: CASSQVFLDPGTYEQYF.

V usage is TRBV9 and J usage is TRBJ2-5; tentative D call: TRBD2 (6 bases). The ends were cut back, 3 bases at V and 5 bases at J, with 14 bases in the middle. The V gene's germline CDR1 is SGDLS and CDR2 YYNGEE. The length of the CDR3 is 14 residues. CDR3 nucleotides: TGTGCCAGCAGCGAGGAGGACTACCCTGAGACCCAGTACTTC. Encoded protein: CASSEEDYPETQYF.

The chain combines TRBV28 with TRBJ1-2; TRBD1 is a possible D gene (5 bases). The germline V gene has CDR1 MDHEN and CDR2 SYDVKM. V lost 3 bases and J 6 bases, leaving 17 bases between the germline ends. The CDR3 runs 15 residues. The CDR3 DNA is TGTGCCAGCAGTTTCACACAGGAGCTAAAAGATGGCTACACCTTC. This codes for CASSFTQELKDGYTF.

The V call is TRBV29-1, the J call TRBJ2-7, with D possibly being TRBD1 (6 bases). V lost 2 bases, J lost 0 bases, and 11 bases lay in between. This CDR3 has 14 residues. Per germline, CDR1 SQVTM and CDR2 ANQGSEA. The CDR3 region is CSVEPDSNSYEQYF. In DNA form, the CDR3 reads TGCAGCGTTGAACCGGACAGTAACTCCTACGAGCAGTACTTC.

The chain uses TRBV6-5 and TRBJ1-2; 7 bases agree with TRBD1. The CDR3 spans 15 residues. Germline V gene lookup returns CDR1 MNHEY and CDR2 SVGAGI. V shed 3 bases, J shed 7 bases, and the junction held 11 bases outside the gene matches. CDR3 coding DNA: TGTGCCAGCAGTTATACCCGACAGGGAGGAGGTGGCTACACCTTC. Amino acids: CASSYTRQGGGGYTF.

This chain joins TRBV25-1 and TRBJ2-7; 7 bases agree with TRBD1. Germline assignment: CDR1 MGHDK and CDR2 SYGVNS. The J segment lost 2 bases and the V segment lost 4 bases, leaving 5 bases of the junction unmatched. CDR3 size: 14 residues. DNA for the CDR3: TGTGCCAGCAGTGGGGGACAGATTACCTACGAGCAGTACTTC. Encoded protein: CASSGGQITYEQYF.

This clone occurred a few times. The chain couples TRBV7-6 to TRBJ1-5, with D tentatively TRBD1 (5 bases). This CDR3 has 13 residues. The V gene's germline CDR1 is SGHVS and CDR2 FNYEAQ. V lost 5 bases and J lost 5, with 10 bases in between. CDR3 in amino acids: CASSGQEHQPQHF. CDR3 DNA: TGTGCCAGCAGCGGACAAGAGCATCAGCCCCAGCATTTT.

This chain joins TRBV9 and TRBJ1-2; 9 bases fit TRBD1. This CDR3 has 15 residues. The trim removed 3 bases at V and 5 bases at J, leaving 8 bases unmatched. Germline assignment: CDR1 SGDLS and CDR2 YYNGEE. This CDR3 is CASSAYPGQGYGYTF. In DNA, the CDR3 is TGTGCCAGCAGCGCTTACCCGGGACAGGGTTATGGCTACACCTTC.

The chain combines TRBV27 with TRBJ2-7; 12 nucleotides match TRBD2. Germline V gene sequence: CDR1 MNHEY, CDR2 SMNVEV (reference sequence). The V and J ends lost 6 bases and 6 bases, in that order; junction bases with no gene match: 6. The CDR3 is 14 amino acids. The DNA for the CDR3 is TGTGCCAGCAGCCTACTAGCGGGAGGACCCGAGCAGTACTTC. It codes for CASSLLAGGPEQYF.

V is TRBV21-1 and J is TRBJ2-5; the D call in the table, TRBD1, was not verified against the DNA. TRBV21-1 is a known pseudogene. The CDR3 totals 14 residues. The CDR3 protein is CASSENWPQETQYF. For the CDR3, the DNA is TGTGCCAGCAGTGAAAATTGGCCTCAAGAGACCCAGTACTTC.

The chain combines TRBV9 with TRBJ2-3, with D perhaps being TRBD1 or TRBD2 (5 bases each). The CDR3 loop spans 18 amino acids. The V end lost 3 bases, the J end lost 4 bases, and 24 bases lay between the germline ends. Germline V CDR1 and CDR2: SGDLS, YYNGEE. As DNA, the CDR3 is TGTGCCAGCAGCGCCCATGCCGGGACCTCACTTGGTCCAGATACGCAGTATTTT. Amino acid sequence: CASSAHAGTSLGPDTQYF. The variable domain in full, completed from reference TRBV9 and TRBJ2-3, reads DSGVTQTPKHLITATGQRVTLRCSPRSGDLSVYWYQQSLDQGLQFLIQYYNGEERAKGNILERFSAQQFPDLHSELNLSSLELGDSALYFCASSAHAGTSLGPDTQYFGPGTRLTVL.

This chain joins TRBV13 and TRBJ2-1, with 11 nucleotides matching TRBD2. J gave up 5 bases and V 4 bases, and 10 bases lay outside the gene matches. This CDR3 spans 17 amino acids. Per germline, CDR1 PRHDT and CDR2 FYEKMQ (reference sequence). This CDR3 is CASSYSTGLAEHNEQFF. The CDR3 bases are TGTGCCAGCAGCTACTCAACGGGACTAGCGGAACACAATGAGCAGTTCTTC. Complete variable domain (other parts from reference TRBV13 and TRBJ2-1): AAGVIQSPRHLIKEKRETATLKCYPIPRHDTVYWYQQGPGQDPQFLISFYEKMQSDKGSIPDRFSAQQFSDYHSELNMSSLELGDSALYFCASSYSTGLAEHNEQFFGPGTRLTVL.

This rearrangement joins TRBV30 to TRBJ2-2, with D uncertain. This CDR3 contains 12 residues. V was cut by 2 bases and J by 5 bases, with 6 bases left in between. CDR1 and CDR2 (germline): GTSNPN, SVGIG (reference sequence). CDR3 sequence: CAWSLGTGELFF. The CDR3 nucleotides read TGTGCCTGGAGTCTGGGGACCGGGGAGCTGTTTTTT. The variable domain in full, completed from reference TRBV30 and TRBJ2-2, reads SQTIHQWPATLVQPVGSPLSLECTVEGTSNPNLYWYRQAAGRGLQLLFYSVGIGQISSEVPQNLSASRPQDRQFILSSKKLLLSDSGFYLCAWSLGTGELFFGEGSRLTVL.

This chain joins TRBV29-1 and TRBJ1-2, with a weak D call TRBD1 (6 bases). Germline CDR1 is SQVTM and CDR2 is ANQGSEA. V lost 6 bases, J lost 3 bases, and 8 bases lay in between. The length of the CDR3 is 11 residues. DNA for the CDR3: TGCAGCGTCCGGACAGACTATGGCTACACCTTC. Translating gives CSVRTDYGYTF.

Only a few counts were recorded for this clone. The gene calls are TRBV29-1 and TRBJ2-1; 9 positions match TRBD1. V was clipped by 1 base and J by 8 bases; unmatched bases: 9. The CDR3 covers 15 residues. The germline V gene has CDR1 SQVTM and CDR2 ANQGSEA. The CDR3 coding sequence is TGCAGCGTTGAAGGCGGGACAGGGAGTTTCCATGAGCAGTTCTTC. This sequence encodes CSVEGGTGSFHEQFF.

This chain connects TRBV4-1 to TRBJ2-7; 8 bases are shared with TRBD2. V shed 1 base, J shed 6 bases, and the junction held 5 bases outside the gene matches. The germline V gene encodes CDR1 MGHRA and CDR2 YSYEKL. The CDR3 extends over 14 amino acids. CDR3 sequence reads: CASSQVSAGVEQYF. In DNA form, the CDR3 reads TGCGCCAGCAGCCAAGTGTCAGCGGGGGTCGAGCAGTACTTC.